Sequencing of this TCR beta chain was carried out in a study of early T cells in non-severe SARS-CoV-2 infection. At the level of the study: The input, bulk RNA from unsorted whole blood, was sequenced, and chains were unpaired. Study results and limitations: Private and CD4 specificities were missed by VDJdb matching, skewed to anti-spike CD8.

Trimming cost V 3 bases and J 2 bases, with 7 bases left between them. The germline gives CDR1 SNHLY, CDR2 FYNNEI. CDR3 length equals 13 residues. This clonotype was seen repeatedly, ten times or more. What it binds is not known. Individual cDNA molecules carried attached unique molecular identifiers. Each CDR3 protein is one row after TCRdb ran MiXCR on the 5' RACE reads. The sample carries around 21,000 distinct CDR3 sequences, 4% recorded once. This chain joins TRBV2 and TRBJ1-1; D not resolved. The sequencing sample was made of whole blood. The TCR originated in an adult who was a healthcare worker with PCR-confirmed SARS-CoV-2 infection or an uninfected control (not recorded which). The CDR3 sequence: CASSDPVNTEAFF. The CDR3 DNA reads TGTGCCAGCAGTGATCCGGTTAACACTGAAGCTTTCTTT.